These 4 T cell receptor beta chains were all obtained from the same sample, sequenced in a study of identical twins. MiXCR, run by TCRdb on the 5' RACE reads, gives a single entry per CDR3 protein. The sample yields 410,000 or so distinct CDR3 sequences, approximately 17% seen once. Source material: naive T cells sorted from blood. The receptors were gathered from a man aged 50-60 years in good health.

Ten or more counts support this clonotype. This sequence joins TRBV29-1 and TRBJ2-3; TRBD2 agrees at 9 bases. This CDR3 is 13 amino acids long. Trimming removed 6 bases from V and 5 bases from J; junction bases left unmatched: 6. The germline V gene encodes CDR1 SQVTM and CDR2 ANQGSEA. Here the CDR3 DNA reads TGCAGCGTAATAGCGGGAGTAATAGATACGCAGTATTTT. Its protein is CSVIAGVIDTQYF.

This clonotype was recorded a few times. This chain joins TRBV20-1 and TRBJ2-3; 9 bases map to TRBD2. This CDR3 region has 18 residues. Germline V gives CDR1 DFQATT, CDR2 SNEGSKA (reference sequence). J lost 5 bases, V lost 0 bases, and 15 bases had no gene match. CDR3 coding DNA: TGCAGTGCTAGAGAGGTGATGGCGGGAGGGCCCTCGGGAGATACGCAGTATTTT. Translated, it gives CSAREVMAGGPSGDTQYF.

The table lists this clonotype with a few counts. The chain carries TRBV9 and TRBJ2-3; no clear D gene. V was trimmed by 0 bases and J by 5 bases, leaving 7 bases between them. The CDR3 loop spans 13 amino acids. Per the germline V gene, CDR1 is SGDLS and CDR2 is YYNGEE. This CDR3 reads CASSVVSRDTQYF. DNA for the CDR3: TGTGCCAGCAGCGTAGTAAGCCGAGATACGCAGTATTTT.

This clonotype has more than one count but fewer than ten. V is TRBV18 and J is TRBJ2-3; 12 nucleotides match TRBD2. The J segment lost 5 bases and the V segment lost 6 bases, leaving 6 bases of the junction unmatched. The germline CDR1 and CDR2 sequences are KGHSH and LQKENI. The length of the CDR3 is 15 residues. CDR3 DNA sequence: TGTGCCAGCTCCCGGACTAGCGGGGTCCGAGATACGCAGTATTTT. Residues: CASSRTSGVRDTQYF. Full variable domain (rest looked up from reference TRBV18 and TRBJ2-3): NAGVMQNPRHLVRRRGQEARLRCSPMKGHSHVYWYRQLPEEGLKFMVYLQKENIIDESGMPKERFSAEFPKEGPSILRIQQVVRGDSAAYFCASSRTSGVRDTQYFGPGTRLTVL.